The rows below give T cell receptor beta chains drawn from one sample of a study of low-dose radiotherapy and immunotherapy resistance in tumors. MiXCR, applied by TCRdb to the reads, yields one record per CDR3 protein. Seen here are under 110,000 distinct CDR3 sequences, roughly 20% observed once, and the top ten hold approximately 4%. Sequencing used PBMCs, obtained after low-dose radiotherapy plus immunotherapy. Receptors originate from a male donor with prostate cancer. Each CDR3 is given with its conserved first and last residue. A D gene is named only where the DNA matches it firmly. Not every row has a clone size; where given, it reads once, few, many or a size class.

14 . . TRBJ2-1 TRBV19 TGTGCCAGTACCGGGGACCGCCCAGACAATGAGCAGTTCTTC CASTGDRPDNEQFF
16 many TRBD1 TRBJ2-3 TRBV7-2 TGTGCCAGCAGCCCATCCCCCGGGACAGGGACAAATACGCAGTATTTT CASSPSPGTGTNTQYF
15 . TRBD1 TRBJ1-2 TRBV7-2 TGTGCCAGCAGCTCATACGGGACAGGGTTTAATGGCTACACCTTC CASSSYGTGFNGYTF
15 many . TRBJ2-2 TRBV5-1 TGTGCCAGCAGCTTCCAGGCCCCGAACACCGGGGAGCTGTTTTTT CASSFQAPNTGELFF
15 . . TRBJ1-1 TRBV12-3/TRBV12-4 TGTGCCAGCAGCTCTTACGCAGCTCTGAACACTGAAGCTTTCTTT CASSSYAALNTEAFF
13 many TRBD1 TRBJ2-5 TRBV10-3 TGTGCCATCAGCCCCGGGACAGAAGAGACCCAGTACTTC CAISPGTEETQYF
15 . . TRBJ2-1 TRBV7-3 TGTGCCAGCAGCTTTTTGGGGGTGAACTACAATGAGCAGTTCTTC CASSFLGVNYNEQFF
15 many . TRBJ2-1 TRBV9 TGTGCCAGCAGCGTAGTACATGTGCCGCGGGATGAGCAGTTCTTC CASSVVHVPRDEQFF
14 . . TRBJ2-3 TRBV2 TGTGCCACCACCCAGGGGCCTTCCACAGATACGCAGTATTTT CATTQGPSTDTQYF
16 . TRBD2 TRBJ2-1 TRBV23-1 TGCGCCAGCAGTCAAAGCGGGACCCCGGACCACAATGAGCAGTTCTTC CASSQSGTPDHNEQFF
11 many . TRBJ1-1 TRBV2 TGTGCCAGCCTTTATAACACTGAAGCTTTCTTT CASLYNTEAFF
14 many . TRBJ2-2 TRBV5-1 TGCGCCAGCAGCCTAAACCAGATTACCGGGGAGCTGTTTTTT CASSLNQITGELFF
16 few TRBD2 TRBJ2-5 TRBV11-2 TGTGCCAGCAGATACCAGGGACTAGCATCGTTGGAGACCCAGTACTTC CASRYQGLASLETQYF
16 many TRBD1 TRBJ2-1 TRBV20-1 TGCAGTGCTAGAAGAACCGGGACAGGGATTCGGGATGAGCAGTTCTTC CSARRTGTGIRDEQFF
14 many . TRBJ2-1 TRBV7-9 TGTGCCAGCAGCTCAGGCGGGGTGGGCAATGAGCAGTTCTTC CASSSGGVGNEQFF
13 . . TRBJ2-5 TRBV5-1 TGCGCCAGCAGCTCCGGACCCAGGGGGACCCAGTACTTC CASSSGPRGTQYF
15 . TRBD1 TRBJ1-4 TRBV12-3/TRBV12-4 TGTGCCAGCAGTAACCCGGGACAGGGGGATGAAAAACTGTTTTTT CASSNPGQGDEKLFF
13 . . TRBJ2-3 TRBV6-5 TGTGCCAGCTGGGGGGACCGGGGGGATACGCAGTATTTT CASWGDRGDTQYF
15 many . TRBJ1-1 TRBV7-9 TGTGCCAGCAGCCTCCCTCTGGGACTTCTATCTGAAGCTTTCTTT CASSLPLGLLSEAFF
13 . . TRBJ2-1 TRBV27 TGTGCCAGCAGTGGGGGGAACAGGGCTGAGCAGTTCTTC CASSGGNRAEQFF
16 many TRBD2 TRBJ2-1 TRBV25-1 TGTGCCAGCACTCGGACTAGCGGGGGGGACTACAATGAGCAGTTCTTC CASTRTSGGDYNEQFF
13 many . TRBJ2-2 TRBV2 TGTGCCAGCAGTGAAGTCATCGGGGGCCTGGGGTTTTTT CASSEVIGGLGFF
16 many . TRBJ1-2 TRBV19 TGTGCCAGTAGTATCCATCAGGGGAGGATTACCTATGGCTACACCTTC CASSIHQGRITYGYTF
17 many . TRBJ1-6 TRBV7-8 TGTGCCAGCAGCCCCCTGGGCCAAAGCTCCTATAATTCACCCCTCCACTTT CASSPLGQSSYNSPLHF
13 many . TRBJ1-1 TRBV14 TGTGCCAGCAGCCCCAGCATGAACACTGAAGCTTTCTTT CASSPSMNTEAFF
15 many . TRBJ2-2 TRBV2 TGTGCCAGCAATGTCGGTGGACAGAACACCGGGGAGCTGTTTTTT CASNVGGQNTGELFF
19 many TRBD1 TRBJ1-5 TRBV5-6 TGTGCCAGCAGCAACACCTTAGGGGACAGGGAAATTAGCAATCAGCCCCAGCATTTT CASSNTLGDREISNQPQHF
14 many . TRBJ2-5 TRBV12-5 TGTGCTAGTGGTCTAGGACTGGAGCAAGAGACCCAGTACTTC CASGLGLEQETQYF
13 many . TRBJ1-1 TRBV9 TGTGCCAGCAGCGAGACTACAGGGACTGAAGCTTTCTTT CASSETTGTEAFF
15 . TRBD2 TRBJ2-3 TRBV6-7 TGTGCCAGCAGTAAACCAGCGGGGGGGCCAGATACGCAGTATTTT CASSKPAGGPDTQYF
13 many . TRBJ1-4 TRBV6-2/TRBV6-3 TGTGCCAGCAGTTACGATAGGGGAGAAAAACTGTTTTTT CASSYDRGEKLFF
14 many . TRBJ2-7 TRBV11-2 TGTGCCAGCAGCCCCGAGGGGAGTAGCTACGAGCAGTACTTC CASSPEGSSYEQYF
16 many . TRBJ2-6 TRBV12-3/TRBV12-4 TGTGCCAGCTTTCCTAGGGGTAGCTCTGGGGCCAACGTCCTGACTTTC CASFPRGSSGANVLTF
15 many . TRBJ1-4 TRBV5-1 TGCGCCAGCAGCCTGGCCCTCACAGGGACGGAAAAACTGTTTTTT CASSLALTGTEKLFF
12 many . TRBJ1-2 TRBV29-1 TGCAGCGTTGAACAGCCAGACTATGGCTACACCTTC CSVEQPDYGYTF
14 many TRBD1 TRBJ2-7 TRBV5-1 TGCGCCAGCAGCGGCGGGACAGGGATCTACGAGCAGTACTTC CASSGGTGIYEQYF
13 many . TRBJ1-1 TRBV7-8 TGTGCCAGCAGCACGACAGAGGTCACTGAAGCTTTCTTT CASSTTEVTEAFF
14 many . TRBJ2-7 TRBV6-1 TGTGCCCTAAAAGGAGGGGCACGGTCCTACGAGCAGTACTTC CALKGGARSYEQYF
12 many . TRBJ2-7 TRBV4-2 TGTGCCAGCAGCCAAGTAGGGTACGAGCAGTACTTC CASSQVGYEQYF
16 many TRBD1 TRBJ2-1 TRBV11-2 TGTGCCAGCAGCTTAGGGCCCGGACAGGGTGGGGGTGAGCAGTTCTTC CASSLGPGQGGGEQFF
16 few TRBD2 TRBJ2-4 TRBV6-5 TGTGCCAGCAGTTACTCGGAGCGGGGGGCCAAAAACATTCAGTACTTC CASSYSERGAKNIQYF